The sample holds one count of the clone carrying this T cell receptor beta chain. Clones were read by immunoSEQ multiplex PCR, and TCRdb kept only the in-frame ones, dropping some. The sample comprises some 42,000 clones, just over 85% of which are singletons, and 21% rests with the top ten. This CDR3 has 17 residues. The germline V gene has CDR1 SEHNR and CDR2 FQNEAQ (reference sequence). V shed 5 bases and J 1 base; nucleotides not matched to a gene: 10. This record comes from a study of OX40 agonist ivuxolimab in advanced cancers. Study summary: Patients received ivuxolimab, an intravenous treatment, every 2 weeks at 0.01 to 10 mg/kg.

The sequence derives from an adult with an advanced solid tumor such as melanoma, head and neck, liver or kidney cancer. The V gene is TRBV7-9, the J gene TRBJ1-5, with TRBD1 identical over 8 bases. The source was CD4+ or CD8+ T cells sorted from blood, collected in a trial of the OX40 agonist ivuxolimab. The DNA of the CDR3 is TGTGCCAGCAGCCAAAACAGGGGGGGGGAAAGCAATCAGCCCCAGCATTTT. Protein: CASSQNRGGESNQPQHF.